This entry concerns a single TCR beta chain. Its antigen is still unknown. The CDR3 covers 15 residues. Looked up from germline, CDR1 is SGDLS and CDR2 is YYNGEE. V was shortened by 1 base and J by 3 bases, with 11 bases between the two germline ends. Here immunoSEQ multiplex PCR was the method, and the copy in TCRdb shows in-frame clones only, minus some. The top ten hold around 1.7% of the sample, which has some 96,000 clones, 80% to 95% seen once. These data belong to a study of T cell responses to AZD1222 COVID-19 vaccine. General observations from the study: At study baseline, merely five or six AZD1222 recipients were seropositive.

The source was peripheral blood, collected on day 0 of AZD1222 vaccination. This sequence joins TRBV9 and TRBJ1-5; no clear D gene. The receptor's source is an adult in good health. The CDR3 spells CASSVSGNDNQPQHF. The DNA of the CDR3 is TGTGCCAGCAGCGTATCCGGGAATGACAATCAGCCCCAGCATTTT.